This entry is about one T cell receptor beta chain. Its antigen remains unidentified. CDR3 and TCR beta VDJ profiling relied on genomic DNA as the template. TCRdb reprocessed the reads via MiXCR and lists one record per CDR3 protein. The repertoire has approximately 300,000 distinct CDR3 sequences, under 65% of them found once; the top ten carry under 1.5%. The entry originates in a study of CD8+CD57+ T cells in acquired aplastic anemia. Findings of the study overall: Patients versus controls showed no significant CD8+ Simpson's diversity difference. Patients and controls were found to share 25 to 30 CD8+ CDR3 sequences.

Sequencing was done on patients that had shown CD8+CD57+ cell expansion by flow cytometry. Every patient presented with severe acquired aplastic anemia. The sequence was obtained from a human donor with aplastic anemia. The sequenced sample consisted of sorted CD4+, CD8+, or CD8+CD57+ T cells (not recorded which) from PBMCs.

CDR3 loop: CASSQGLVPSYNEQFF. The CDR3 DNA follows: TGCGCCAGCAGCCAAGGACTCGTCCCCTCCTACAATGAGCAGTTCTTC. The V gene is TRBV4-1, the J gene TRBJ2-1; D remains ambiguous. Germline V CDR1 and CDR2: MGHRA, YSYEKL. Trimming stripped 1 base from V and 0 bases from J, with 10 bases between. The CDR3 is 16 residues long.